These T cell receptor beta chains were read from a single sample in a study of CD8 T cells in ankylosing spondylitis. TCRdb reanalysed the 5' RACE reads using MiXCR and keeps one entry per CDR3 protein. The sample lists about 700,000 distinct CDR3 sequences, 19% occurring once. Material for sequencing was blood, either unsorted or a sorted T cell fraction (not recorded which). The receptors here all came from a male donor with ankylosing spondylitis. Each CDR3 is given with its conserved first and last residue. A D gene is named only where the DNA matches it firmly. Clone size is not always given. Where it is, it says once, few, many or a class for expanded clones.

d_call clone_size j_call v_call cdr3_aa cdr3_nt
- few TRBJ2-1 TRBV7-9 CASSLLHGPPYNEQFF TGTGCCAGCAGCTTACTACATGGTCCACCCTACAATGAGCAGTTCTTC
- few TRBJ1-2 TRBV6-5 CASSYGRTYGYTF TGTGCCAGCAGTTACGGACGGACCTATGGCTACACCTTC
TRBD2 - TRBJ2-3 TRBV18 CASSLNRGAGEDTDTQYF TGTGCCAGCTCGCTCAACCGGGGAGCGGGAGAGGACACAGATACGCAGTATTTT
- few TRBJ2-1 TRBV24-1 CATSGDKAPYNEQFF TGTGCCACCAGTGGAGATAAGGCCCCTTACAATGAGCAGTTCTTC
- - TRBJ2-3 TRBV7-2 CASSSRRADTQYF TGTGCCAGCAGCAGTCGCCGGGCAGATACGCAGTATTTT
TRBD2 few TRBJ2-4 TRBV12-3/TRBV12-4 CASSYLADIQYF TGTGCCAGCAGTTACCTAGCGGACATTCAGTACTTC
- - TRBJ2-7 TRBV5-1 CASSWYGTETYEQYF TGCGCCAGCAGCTGGTATGGGACGGAGACCTACGAGCAGTACTTC
- - TRBJ1-1 TRBV3-1 CASSRSGGQTHTEAFF TGTGCCAGCAGCCGCTCCGGAGGACAGACCCACACTGAAGCTTTCTTT
- few TRBJ2-5 TRBV20-1 CCASGETGASMETQYF TGCTGTGCGTCTGGGGAGACCGGCGCCAGTATGGAGACCCAGTACTTC
- - TRBJ2-5 TRBV7-2 CASSLMAGDYSRETQYF TGTGCCAGCAGCTTAATGGCAGGGGACTATAGTAGGGAGACCCAGTACTTC
TRBD1 few TRBJ2-3 TRBV12-3/TRBV12-4 CASSSYQGAVDTQYF TGTGCCAGCAGTTCATATCAGGGGGCCGTAGATACGCAGTATTTT
TRBD2 few TRBJ2-1 TRBV7-2 CASSPGRAIDEQFF TGTGCCAGCAGCCCCGGGAGGGCCATCGATGAGCAGTTCTTC
TRBD2 few TRBJ2-1 TRBV5-1 CASSEGGLEGGSSYNEQFF TGCGCCAGCAGCGAGGGAGGACTAGAAGGAGGTAGCTCCTACAATGAGCAGTTCTTC
- few TRBJ2-2 TRBV10-3 CATLENTGELFF TGTGCCACCTTGGAGAACACCGGGGAGCTGTTTTTT
TRBD1 - TRBJ1-2 TRBV20-1 CSARYTGGWYGYTF TGCAGTGCTAGATATACAGGGGGCTGGTATGGCTACACCTTC
- - TRBJ2-4 TRBV7-2 CASSLGAGATAKNIQYF TGTGCCAGCAGCTTAGGGGCGGGGGCCACTGCCAAAAACATTCAGTACTTC
TRBD2 - TRBJ2-1 TRBV29-1 CSVEDQPLAGNPNEQFF TGCAGCGTTGAAGATCAACCCCTAGCGGGAAACCCCAATGAGCAGTTCTTC
TRBD1 - TRBJ2-5 TRBV5-5 CASSADRGSRETQYF TGTGCCAGCAGCGCGGACAGGGGGAGTAGGGAGACCCAGTACTTC
- few TRBJ2-1 TRBV5-1 CASSLGSFEQFF TGCGCCAGCAGCTTGGGCTCCTTTGAGCAGTTCTTC
TRBD2 few TRBJ2-5 TRBV9 CASSDPGLPAETQYF TGTGCCAGCAGCGATCCGGGACTACCAGCGGAGACCCAGTACTTC
- few TRBJ2-5 TRBV27 CASSFSYTPGSAKTQYF TGTGCCAGCAGTTTTTCTTATACCCCGGGGTCGGCCAAGACCCAGTACTTC
TRBD1 - TRBJ2-5 TRBV20-1 CSARLRQGTETQYF TGCAGTGCTAGGCTACGACAGGGGACGGAGACCCAGTACTTC
TRBD1 - TRBJ2-1 TRBV5-1 CASSSPAPDRDEQFF TGCGCCAGCAGCTCCCCCGCTCCGGACAGGGATGAGCAGTTCTTC
- - TRBJ2-5 TRBV2 CASSDGSAGETQYF TGTGCCAGCAGTGACGGTAGCGCCGGGGAGACCCAGTACTTC
- - TRBJ1-5 TRBV19 CASSILSSGNQPQHF TGTGCCAGTAGTATTTTGAGCAGCGGCAATCAGCCCCAGCATTTT
TRBD1 many TRBJ1-1 TRBV5-1 CASSIRQGGTEAFF TGCGCCAGCAGCATACGACAGGGAGGTACTGAAGCTTTCTTT
- - TRBJ2-2 TRBV7-2 CASSLGVQGPNTGELFF TGTGCCAGCAGCTTAGGGGTACAGGGCCCGAACACCGGGGAGCTGTTTTTT
- many TRBJ1-1 TRBV29-1 CSVVYEIGGAFF TGCAGCGTTGTGTACGAGATCGGGGGAGCTTTCTTT
TRBD1 few TRBJ1-2 TRBV18 CASSPLETGGAYGYTF TGTGCCAGCTCACCGCTGGAGACAGGGGGCGCGTATGGCTACACCTTC
TRBD2 - TRBJ2-5 TRBV3-1 CASSFRSGNREAQYF TGTGCCAGCAGCTTCCGAAGCGGGAACCGAGAGGCCCAGTACTTC
- - TRBJ1-3 TRBV7-9 CASSLRRMSSGNTIYF TGTGCCAGCAGCTTAAGGAGAATGAGCTCTGGAAACACCATATATTTT
- few TRBJ2-7 TRBV5-1 CASSLGRTETYEQYF TGCGCCAGCAGCTTGGGCAGGACTGAAACCTACGAGCAGTACTTC
TRBD2 many TRBJ2-7 TRBV20-1 CSASTSGDLYEQYF TGCAGTGCTTCCACTAGCGGGGACCTGTACGAGCAGTACTTC
- - TRBJ1-5 TRBV2 CASRPDGDSNQPQHF TGTGCCAGCAGACCCGACGGTGATAGCAATCAGCCCCAGCATTTT
- - TRBJ2-5 TRBV29-1 CSALAYVDRSQETQYF TGCAGCGCCCTAGCCTATGTAGACAGGAGCCAAGAGACCCAGTACTTC
TRBD2 - TRBJ2-1 TRBV27 CASSPRDYSSEQFF TGTGCCAGCAGCCCCCGGGACTATTCGAGTGAGCAGTTCTTC
TRBD1 many TRBJ1-2 TRBV14 CASSQDRRQYGYTF TGTGCCAGCAGCCAGGACAGGCGTCAATATGGCTACACCTTC